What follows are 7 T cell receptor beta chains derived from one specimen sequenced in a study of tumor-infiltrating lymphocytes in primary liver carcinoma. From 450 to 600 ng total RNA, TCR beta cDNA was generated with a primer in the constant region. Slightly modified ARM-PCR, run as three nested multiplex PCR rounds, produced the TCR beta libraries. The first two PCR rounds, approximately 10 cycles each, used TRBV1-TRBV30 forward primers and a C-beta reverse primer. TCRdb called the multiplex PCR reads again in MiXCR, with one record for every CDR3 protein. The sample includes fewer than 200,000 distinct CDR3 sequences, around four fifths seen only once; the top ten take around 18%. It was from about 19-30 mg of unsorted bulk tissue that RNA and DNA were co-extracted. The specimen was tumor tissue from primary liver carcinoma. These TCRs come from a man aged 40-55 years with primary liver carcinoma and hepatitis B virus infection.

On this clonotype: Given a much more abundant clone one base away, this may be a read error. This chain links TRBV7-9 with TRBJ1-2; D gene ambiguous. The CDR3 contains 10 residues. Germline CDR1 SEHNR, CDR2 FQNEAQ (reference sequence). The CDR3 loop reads CASSLLGSPF. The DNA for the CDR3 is TGTGCCAGCAGCTTACTCGGCTCGCCCTTC.

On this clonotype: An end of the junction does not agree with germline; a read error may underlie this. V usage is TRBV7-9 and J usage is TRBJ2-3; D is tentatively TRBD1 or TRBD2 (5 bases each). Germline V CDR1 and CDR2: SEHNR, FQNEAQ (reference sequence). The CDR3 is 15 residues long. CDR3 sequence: CASSSERDGADTQYF. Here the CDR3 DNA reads TGTGCTAGCAGCTCGGAGAGGGACGGGGCAGATACGCAGTATTTT.

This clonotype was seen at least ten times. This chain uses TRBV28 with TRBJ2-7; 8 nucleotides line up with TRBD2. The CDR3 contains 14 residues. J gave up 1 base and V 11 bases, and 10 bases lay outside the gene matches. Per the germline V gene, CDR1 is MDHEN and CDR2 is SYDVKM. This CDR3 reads CAVLRAGVSYEQYF. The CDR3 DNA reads TGTGCCGTCCTACGAGCGGGAGTGTCCTACGAGCAGTACTTC.

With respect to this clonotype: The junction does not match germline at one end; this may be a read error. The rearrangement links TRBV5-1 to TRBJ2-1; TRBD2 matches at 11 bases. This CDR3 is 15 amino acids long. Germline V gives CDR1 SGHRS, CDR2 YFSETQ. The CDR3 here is CACSLTSGSYNEQFF. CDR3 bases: TGCGCCTGCAGTCTCACTAGCGGGAGCTACAATGAGCAGTTCTTC. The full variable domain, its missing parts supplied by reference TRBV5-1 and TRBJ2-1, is KAGVTQTPRYLIKTRGQQVTLSCSPISGHRSVSWYQQTPGQGLQFLFEYFSETQRNKGNFPGRFSGRQFSNSRSEMNVSTLELGDSALYLCACSLTSGSYNEQFFGPGTRLTVL.

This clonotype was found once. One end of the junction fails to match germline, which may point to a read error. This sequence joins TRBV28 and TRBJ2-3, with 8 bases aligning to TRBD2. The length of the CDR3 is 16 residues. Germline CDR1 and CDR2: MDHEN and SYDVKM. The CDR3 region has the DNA TGTGTCAGCAGTTCCATAGCGGGACCCGGCACAGATACGCAGTATTTT. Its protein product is CVSSSIAGPGTDTQYF.

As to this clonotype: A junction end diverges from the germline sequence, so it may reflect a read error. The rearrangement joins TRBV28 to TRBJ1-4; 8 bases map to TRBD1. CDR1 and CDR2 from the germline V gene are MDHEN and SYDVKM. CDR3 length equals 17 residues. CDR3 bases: TGTGCCAGCAGTGGCCGGGACAGGAGTGCAACTAATGAAATACTGGTTTTT. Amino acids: CASSGRDRSATNEILVF.

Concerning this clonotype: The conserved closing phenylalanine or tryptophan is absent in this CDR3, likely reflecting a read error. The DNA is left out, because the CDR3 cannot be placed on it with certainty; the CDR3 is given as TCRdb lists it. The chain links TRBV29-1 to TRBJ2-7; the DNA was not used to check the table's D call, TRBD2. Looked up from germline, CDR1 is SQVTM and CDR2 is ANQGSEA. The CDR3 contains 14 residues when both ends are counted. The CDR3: CSAQGLAGDYEQYL.